Each of the 8 T cell receptor beta chains below was sequenced from the same sample in a study of blood T cell repertoires in COVID-19. TCRdb's table, derived via immunoSEQ multiplex PCR, lists solely in-frame clones and lacks some. Here the sample spans around 190,000 clones, roughly 88% being singletons. Sample: peripheral blood. Receptors originate from a human donor in a cohort sampled during active COVID-19.

This clone was picked up one time. The V and J genes are TRBV28 and TRBJ1-1; 10 nucleotides line up with TRBD1. Germline CDR1 and CDR2: MDHEN and SYDVKM. This CDR3 is 17 amino acids long. Trimming at V came to 3 bases and at J to 5 bases, leaving 12 bases not matched to a gene. The CDR3 DNA is TGTGCCAGCAGTTTGGGAAGGACAGGGGGATTTCGGACTGAAGCTTTCTTT. Translated: CASSLGRTGGFRTEAFF.

V is TRBV30 and J is TRBJ2-1; D is perhaps TRBD1 (5 bases). V was shortened by 1 base and J by 8 bases, with 12 bases between the two germline ends. This CDR3 comprises 13 residues. From germline, CDR1 is GTSNPN and CDR2 SVGIG (reference sequence). The CDR3 DNA is TGTGCCTGGAGTGCTCAGGGATGGGATGAGCAGTTCTTC. Its protein is CAWSAQGWDEQFF. Drawing the rest from reference TRBV30 and TRBJ2-1, the complete variable domain is SQTIHQWPATLVQPVGSPLSLECTVEGTSNPNLYWYRQAAGRGLQLLFYSVGIGQISSEVPQNLSASRPQDRQFILSSKKLLLSDSGFYLCAWSAQGWDEQFFGPGTRLTVL.

The chain joins TRBV28 to TRBJ2-6; no clear D gene. The length of the CDR3 is 16 residues. The V end lost 6 bases, the J end lost 4 bases, and 16 bases lay between the germline ends. Germline CDR1 and CDR2: MDHEN and SYDVKM. The CDR3 protein is CASRLLSDPGANVLTF. In nucleotides, the CDR3 is TGTGCCAGCAGACTTTTAAGCGACCCGGGGGCCAACGTCCTGACTTTC.

In its sample, this clone was seen once. The chain employs TRBV5-1 and TRBJ1-1, with 9 bases lining up with TRBD1. V lost 4 bases, J lost 5 bases, and 9 bases stayed unmatched. Germline V gene lookup returns CDR1 SGHRS and CDR2 YFSETQ. The CDR3 has 15 residues. CDR3 protein: CASSSRTGAGTEAFF. DNA of the CDR3: TGCGCCAGCAGCAGCCGGACAGGGGCGGGGACTGAAGCTTTCTTT.

The chain employs TRBV11-2 and TRBJ2-7; 8 bases agree with TRBD1. V gave up 2 bases and J gave up 9 bases; unmatched junction bases: 6. The germline CDR1 and CDR2 sequences are SGHAT and FQNNGV. The CDR3 contains 13 residues. The CDR3 here is CASSLSGQVTQYF. The CDR3 DNA is TGTGCCAGCAGCTTATCGGGACAGGTTACGCAGTACTTC.

This clone was detected only once. CDR3 sequence: CASSQAWTGRRTEAFF. In DNA, the CDR3 is TGTGCCAGCAGCCAGGCTTGGACAGGGAGGAGAACTGAAGCTTTCTTT. This chain links TRBV3-1 (or the pseudogene TRBV3-2) with TRBJ1-1; TRBD1 agrees at 8 bases. This CDR3 is built from 16 residues. The germline CDR1 and CDR2 sequences are LGHDT and YNNKEL (reference sequence). J was trimmed by 5 bases and V by 3 bases; bases with no gene match: 11.

This clone turned up a few times. The V and J genes are TRBV5-1 and TRBJ2-7; TRBD2 matches 11 bases. Trimming at V came to 5 bases and at J to 10 bases, leaving 11 bases not matched to a gene. Germline-derived CDR1 and CDR2 are SGHRS and YFSETQ. The CDR3 is 14 residues long. CDR3 coding DNA: TGCGCCAGCAGTTTTACCGGGACTAGCGGCCTTCAGTACTTC. Amino acids: CASSFTGTSGLQYF.

The V call is TRBV7-9, the J call TRBJ2-4; D remains unclear. V shed 2 bases and J shed 4 bases, with 9 bases lying between them. The length of the CDR3 is 14 residues. Per the germline V gene, CDR1 is SEHNR and CDR2 is FQNEAQ (reference sequence). CDR3 amino acids: CASSLLGIKNIQYF. DNA of the CDR3: TGTGCCAGCAGCTTACTGGGCATTAAAAACATTCAGTACTTC.